What follows are 32 T cell receptor beta chains derived from one specimen sequenced in a study of beta chain features in type 1 diabetes. Antigens of these TCRs are unknown. cDNA synthesis used the whole RNA isolate, giving expressed TCRB sequences. Assay: immunoSEQ multiplex PCR; the TCRdb copy retains only in-frame clones and omits some. The sample has hundreds of thousands of clones, around 8.5% seen once. Findings and caveats of the study: Among patients with Type 1 diabetes, TCRB CDR3s were moderately but significantly shorter in every one of the four CD4+ subsets.

The specimen was central memory CD4+ T cells from blood. These receptors were taken from a man aged 25-45 years with type 1 diabetes.

Only a few counts were recorded for this clone. This chain joins TRBV29-1 and TRBJ1-4, with D possibly TRBD1 on 6 matching bases. The V end was cut by 7 bases, the J end by 8 bases, with 14 bases between. Per germline, CDR1 SQVTM and CDR2 ANQGSEA. This CDR3 has 12 residues. DNA for the CDR3: TGCAGCGCTCTGAAGGGGGGGGAAAAACTGTTTTTT. Amino acid sequence: CSALKGGEKLFF.

There are a few counts of this clone. This rearrangement joins TRBV5-1 to TRBJ1-3; D gene unclear. The CDR3 sequence is 15 residues long. The V and J ends lost 6 bases and 2 bases respectively, with 15 bases between them. Per the germline V gene, CDR1 is SGHRS and CDR2 is YFSETQ. CDR3 protein: CASNYGSGAGNTIYF. The CDR3 DNA reads TGCGCCAGCAATTACGGGTCCGGGGCTGGAAACACCATATATTTT. The complete variable domain, with remaining parts taken from reference TRBV5-1 and TRBJ1-3, reads KAGVTQTPRYLIKTRGQQVTLSCSPISGHRSVSWYQQTPGQGLQFLFEYFSETQRNKGNFPGRFSGRQFSNSRSEMNVSTLELGDSALYLCASNYGSGAGNTIYFGEGSWLTVV.

J is TRBJ2-1 and V is TRBV27; D is uncertain. Germline assignment: CDR1 MNHEY and CDR2 SMNVEV (reference sequence). The CDR3 is 15 amino acids. Trimming removed 1 base at V and 2 bases at J, with 9 bases between. This CDR3 is CASSLWQVTYNEQFF. CDR3 nucleotide sequence: TGTGCCAGCAGTTTATGGCAGGTCACCTACAATGAGCAGTTCTTC.

The chain carries TRBV5-1 and TRBJ2-1; 11 bases match TRBD2. Germline values: CDR1 SGHRS, CDR2 YFSETQ. This CDR3 region has 14 residues. With V trimmed by 4 bases and J by 8 bases, 5 bases remained unmatched. The CDR3 sequence is CASSPGTSGHEQFF. DNA for the CDR3: TGCGCCAGCAGCCCCGGGACTAGCGGTCATGAGCAGTTCTTC.

This clone was counted only a few times. V and J are TRBV30 and TRBJ1-6; D gene uncertain. V lost 5 bases and J lost 1, with 9 bases in between. Germline loops: CDR1 GTSNPN, CDR2 SVGIG (reference sequence). This CDR3 has 14 amino acids. The CDR3 coding sequence is TGTGCCTGGCATACTGGGTCCTATAATTCACCCCTCCACTTT. It yields the protein CAWHTGSYNSPLHF.

The table lists this clone with a few counts. The identical CDR3 is also encoded by other nucleotide sequences in the sample. The chain links TRBV18 to TRBJ2-4; 10 nucleotides align to TRBD1. The trim removed 6 bases at V and 7 bases at J, leaving 6 bases unmatched. Per the germline V gene, CDR1 is KGHSH and CDR2 is LQKENI. The CDR3 loop spans 14 amino acids. CDR3 sequence reads: CASSRGQGGNIQYF. The CDR3 DNA reads as TGTGCCAGCTCCCGAGGACAGGGGGGCAACATTCAGTACTTC.

The chain has TRBV7-2 and TRBJ1-4; no definite D call. Per germline, CDR1 SGHTA and CDR2 FQGNSA. There are 12 residues in the CDR3. The ends were cut back, 4 bases at V and 13 bases at J, with 13 bases in the middle. The CDR3 region is CASSSQTPRLFF. The CDR3, as DNA: TGTGCCAGCAGCTCTCAGACGCCGCGACTGTTTTTT.

The rearrangement links TRBV19 to TRBJ2-3, with 11 nucleotides matching TRBD2. The CDR3 covers 16 residues. V gave up 5 bases and J gave up 5 bases; unmatched junction bases: 9. The V gene's germline CDR1 is LNHDA and CDR2 SQIVND (reference sequence). CDR3 nucleotide sequence: TGTGCCAGTAGTCCGCAACTAGCGGGGGCGGTAGATACGCAGTATTTT. Its translation is CASSPQLAGAVDTQYF.

The chain joins TRBV5-4 to TRBJ2-7, with D perhaps TRBD2 (6 bases). Looked up from germline, CDR1 is SGHNT and CDR2 is YYREEE (reference sequence). V lost 6 bases and J 3 bases, leaving 16 bases between the germline ends. The CDR3 loop spans 14 amino acids. CDR3 in amino acids: CASTKFGGIYEQYF. For the CDR3, the DNA is TGTGCCAGCACCAAATTCGGGGGAATCTACGAGCAGTACTTC.

This clone was found a few times. The chain employs TRBV5-1 and TRBJ1-1; 8 nucleotides line up with TRBD1. V lost 4 bases, J lost 5 bases, and 7 bases stayed unmatched. The length of the CDR3 is 14 residues. Germline V gene data show CDR1 as SGHRS and CDR2 as YFSETQ. The CDR3 region is CASSPQGARTEAFF. The CDR3 coding sequence is TGCGCCAGCAGCCCCCAGGGGGCAAGGACTGAAGCTTTCTTT.

This clone showed up just a few times. CDR3 in DNA: TGCGCCAGCAGCTTGGGGACTAGCGGGGGGCACCAAGAGACCCAGTACTTC. This gives the protein CASSLGTSGGHQETQYF. The V gene is TRBV5-1, the J gene TRBJ2-5, with 14 bases lining up with TRBD2. This CDR3 is 17 amino acids long. The germline CDR1 and CDR2 sequences are SGHRS and YFSETQ. Trimming at V came to 0 bases and at J to 0 bases, leaving 1 base not matched to a gene.

A word on this clone: In the same sample, other DNA sequences code for this CDR3. The V and J genes are TRBV5-6 and TRBJ2-7; D is unclear. Germline V gives CDR1 SGHDT, CDR2 YYEEEE. V lost 2 bases and J lost 4, with 7 bases in between. The CDR3 has 12 amino acids. DNA of the CDR3: TGTGCCAGCAGCTTAGCGCATTACGAGCAGTACTTC. This gives the protein CASSLAHYEQYF.

In its sample, this clone was seen a few times. The chain carries TRBV27 and TRBJ2-3; TRBD2 matches 7 bases. The V segment lost 7 bases and the J segment 7 bases; nucleotides outside the gene matches: 8. Germline V gene sequence: CDR1 MNHEY, CDR2 SMNVEV (reference sequence). The length of the CDR3 is 13 residues. The DNA for the CDR3 is TGTGCCAGCACGCCGACCGGGGGGAATACGCAGTATTTT. It codes for CASTPTGGNTQYF.

The chain links TRBV7-2 to TRBJ2-3; D might be TRBD2 (6 bases). CDR3 length: 17 residues. V lost 1 base, J lost 4 bases, and 18 bases lay in between. Germline V gives CDR1 SGHTA, CDR2 FQGNSA. The CDR3 nucleotides are TGTGCCAGCAGCTTAGGACTAGGAGGGGCTGGGGCAGATACGCAGTATTTT. Its translation: CASSLGLGGAGADTQYF.

This clone showed up many times. The rearrangement links TRBV5-6 to TRBJ2-5; D is undetermined. CDR3 size: 15 residues. Germline CDR1 is SGHDT and CDR2 is YYEEEE. Trimming removed 3 bases from V and 5 bases from J, with 17 bases in between. Here the CDR3 DNA reads TGTGCCAGCAGCTCCGGCTCTATAATTCGGGAGACCCAGTACTTC. This codes for CASSSGSIIRETQYF. The variable domain in full, completed from reference TRBV5-6 and TRBJ2-5, reads DAGVTQSPTHLIKTRGQQVTLRCSPKSGHDTVSWYQQALGQGPQFIFQYYEEEERQRGNFPDRFSGHQFPNYSSELNVNALLLGDSALYLCASSSGSIIRETQYFGPGTRLLVL.

The rearrangement links TRBV7-9 to TRBJ1-2; D may be TRBD1 (5 bases). The germline gives CDR1 SEHNR, CDR2 FQNEAQ (reference sequence). Trimming pared 5 bases from V and 4 bases from J, leaving 11 bases between. The CDR3 length is 13 residues. Written as DNA, the CDR3 is TGTGCCAGCAGCCAAGGGGTTGGCTATGGCTACACCTTC. This sequence encodes CASSQGVGYGYTF.

The chain employs TRBV11-2 and TRBJ2-7; either TRBD1 or TRBD2 may supply D (5 bases each). CDR1 is SGHAT and CDR2 is FQNNGV in the germline V gene. The V gene lost 5 bases and the J gene lost 6 bases, with 23 bases spanning the gap. This CDR3 has 16 amino acids. DNA for the CDR3: TGTGCCAGCAGCACCCAAAGTCCGGGACCAGGGACCGAGCAGTACTTC. Translating it yields CASSTQSPGPGTEQYF.

The chain has TRBV7-2 and TRBJ2-3, with no clear D. V was trimmed by 3 bases and J by 3 bases, leaving 13 bases between them. Germline assignment: CDR1 SGHTA and CDR2 FQGNSA. There are 15 residues in the CDR3. The CDR3 region is CASSFSLTRTDTQYF. The CDR3 region has the DNA TGTGCCAGCAGCTTCTCCCTAACGAGAACAGATACGCAGTATTTT.

This clone turned up a few times. The chain joins TRBV19 to TRBJ1-1; perhaps TRBD1 as D (5 bases). Trimming stripped 3 bases from V and 6 bases from J, with 11 bases between. Per the germline V gene, CDR1 is LNHDA and CDR2 is SQIVND (reference sequence). The CDR3 runs to 13 residues. CDR3 residues: CASSIGQGAEAFF. The CDR3 bases are TGTGCCAGTAGTATTGGGCAGGGCGCTGAAGCTTTCTTT.

This rearrangement joins TRBV29-1 to TRBJ2-1; D is undetermined. The germline CDR1 and CDR2 sequences are SQVTM and ANQGSEA. V lost 1 base, J lost 4 bases, and 8 bases lay in between. The length of the CDR3 is 13 residues. The CDR3 sequence: CSVEVALYNEQFF. The CDR3 bases are TGCAGCGTTGAAGTGGCCCTTTACAATGAGCAGTTCTTC.

The chain joins TRBV18 to TRBJ1-3, with D hard to call. Between the trimmed V and J ends, which lost 2 bases and 0 bases, there was a span of 8 bases. CDR1 is KGHSH and CDR2 is LQKENI in the germline V gene. The CDR3 has 15 residues. CDR3 sequence reads: CASSPSGSSGNTIYF. CDR3 DNA sequence: TGTGCCAGCTCACCAAGCGGGAGCTCTGGAAACACCATATATTTT. The full variable domain, with the rest looked up from reference TRBV18 and TRBJ1-3, is NAGVMQNPRHLVRRRGQEARLRCSPMKGHSHVYWYRQLPEEGLKFMVYLQKENIIDESGMPKERFSAEFPKEGPSILRIQQVVRGDSAAYFCASSPSGSSGNTIYFGEGSWLTVV.

The chain carries TRBV6-5 and TRBJ2-1; 9 nucleotides match TRBD2. J lost 7 bases, V lost 10 bases, and 8 bases had no gene match. Germline assignment: CDR1 MNHEY and CDR2 SVGAGI. The CDR3 extends over 13 amino acids. The CDR3 spells CAIRAGGGNEQFF. Written as DNA, the CDR3 is TGTGCCATCAGAGCGGGGGGAGGAAATGAGCAGTTCTTC.

The chain employs TRBV6-4 and TRBJ2-7; a weak D match, TRBD1 (5 bases). V gave up 6 bases and J gave up 2 bases, with 14 bases separating them. Looked up from germline, CDR1 is MRHNA and CDR2 is SNTAGT. The CDR3 runs 14 residues. The CDR3 spells CASRALTATYEQYF. In nucleotides, the CDR3 is TGTGCCAGCAGAGCCCTGACAGCAACCTACGAGCAGTACTTC.

This chain uses TRBV6-5 with TRBJ2-5; 9 bases are a match to TRBD2. The CDR3 is made up of 16 amino acids. V trimming: 3 bases; J trimming: 9 bases; junction bases outside the gene matches: 14. From germline, CDR1 is MNHEY and CDR2 SVGAGI. CDR3 residues: CASSYLATSGPKAQYF. CDR3 in DNA: TGTGCCAGCAGTTATTTGGCGACTAGCGGACCCAAGGCCCAGTACTTC.

This clone occurred a few times. V and J are TRBV11-2 and TRBJ1-1; TRBD1 matches at 7 bases. CDR3 length equals 15 residues. The V and J ends lost 5 bases and 8 bases, in that order; junction bases with no gene match: 14. Germline V gene data show CDR1 as SGHAT and CDR2 as FQNNGV. CDR3 coding DNA: TGTGCCAGCAGCCGAGAGGGGGCCTCAACCTTCGAAGCTTTCTTT. This gives the protein CASSREGASTFEAFF. The variable domain in full, with the rest retrieved from reference TRBV11-2 and TRBJ1-1, is EAGVAQSPRYKIIEKRQSVAFWCNPISGHATLYWYQQILGQGPKLLIQFQNNGVVDDSQLPKDRFSAERLKGVDSTLKIQPAKLEDSAVYLCASSREGASTFEAFFGQGTRLTVV.

J is TRBJ1-2 and V is TRBV28; 10 bases align to TRBD1. The CDR3 extends over 13 amino acids. The V gene's germline CDR1 is MDHEN and CDR2 SYDVKM. Unmatched junction bases numbered 3, after V lost 5 bases and J lost 6 bases. CDR3 in DNA: TGTGCCAGCAGTCCAGGGACAGGGGATGGCTACACCTTC. Translating it yields CASSPGTGDGYTF.

This clone was detected a few times. The CDR3 here is CASRPYRDRGETQYF. The CDR3 coding sequence is TGTGCCAGCAGACCCTACCGGGACAGGGGTGAGACCCAGTACTTC. The chain employs TRBV6-6 and TRBJ2-5, with 10 bases fitting TRBD1. There are 15 residues in the CDR3. With 6 bases clipped from V and 5 bases from J, the junction kept 9 bases outside the gene matches. From germline, CDR1 is MNHNY and CDR2 SVGAGI (reference sequence).

The V and J genes are TRBV18 and TRBJ1-1; a weak D match, TRBD1 (5 bases). Trimming shortened V by 3 bases and J by 4 bases, and 15 bases separated the two germline ends. The length of the CDR3 is 15 residues. Germline CDR1 reads KGHSH; CDR2 reads LQKENI. The chain's CDR3 is CASSPGGVRGTEAFF. CDR3 bases: TGTGCCAGCTCACCGGGAGGGGTTCGGGGCACTGAAGCTTTCTTT. Combining the CDR3 with reference TRBV18 and TRBJ1-1 gives the whole variable domain NAGVMQNPRHLVRRRGQEARLRCSPMKGHSHVYWYRQLPEEGLKFMVYLQKENIIDESGMPKERFSAEFPKEGPSILRIQQVVRGDSAAYFCASSPGGVRGTEAFFGQGTRLTVV.

This clone has just a few counts. The chain recombines TRBV11-2 with TRBJ1-2; the D gene is possibly TRBD1 (5 bases). V was pared by 2 bases and J by 4 bases, with 11 bases between. The CDR3 is 14 amino acids. Germline lookup yields CDR1 SGHAT and CDR2 FQNNGV. The CDR3 DNA reads TGTGCCAGCAGCTTAATCGGACAACCCTATGGCTACACCTTC. Its translation: CASSLIGQPYGYTF.

This clone was seen only a few times. V gene TRBV4-1 combines with J gene TRBJ2-5, with 7 bases aligning to TRBD1. CDR3 length: 14 amino acids. Unmatched junction bases numbered 6, after V lost 6 bases and J lost 2 bases. Germline CDR1 is MGHRA and CDR2 is YSYEKL. The CDR3 nucleotides read TGCGCCAGCAGATGGGACAGCCAACAAGAGACCCAGTACTTC. This sequence encodes CASRWDSQQETQYF.

This clone was observed many times. The gene calls are TRBV18 and TRBJ1-1; 9 bases fit TRBD1. This CDR3 spans 15 amino acids. V lost 3 bases and J lost 5; bases outside the gene matches: 7. Germline V gene data show CDR1 as KGHSH and CDR2 as LQKENI. The CDR3 region has the DNA TGTGCCAGCTCACCTCGACAGGGGGAGAAGACTGAAGCTTTCTTT. Translated: CASSPRQGEKTEAFF.

This clone was detected only a few times. The genes are TRBV7-2 and TRBJ2-7, with TRBD1 matching over 7 bases. Germline V lookup: CDR1 SGHTA, CDR2 FQGNSA. V lost 8 bases and J lost 1; bases outside the gene matches: 5. CDR3 size: 13 residues. In nucleotides, the CDR3 is TGTGCCAGCGGGGACAGTGAATCCTACGAGCAGTACTTC. This encodes CASGDSESYEQYF.